These 22 T cell receptor beta chains were sequenced from one sample in a study of T cell clonotyping in hematopoietic cell transplantation. Sequenced by immunoSEQ multiplex PCR; TCRdb stores in-frame clones only, minus some. This sample yields roughly 9,300 clones, of which 45% to 55% are seen a single time; 10% to 15% belongs to the top ten. Sequenced here: peripheral blood mononuclear cells, sampled 100 days after allogeneic stem cell transplant. These receptor sequences come from a female patient aged 50-59 years who had an allogeneic stem cell transplant from an unrelated donor, so the T cells may come from the graft donor. Some clones in this sample may be carry-over from other donors' samples.

V and J are TRBV30 and TRBJ1-5; possibly TRBD1 for D (5 bases). The CDR3 is 15 amino acids. Trimming pared 0 bases from V and 7 bases from J, leaving 16 bases between. The germline V gene encodes CDR1 GTSNPN and CDR2 SVGIG (reference sequence). CDR3: CAWSVRLGTTQPQHF. The DNA of the CDR3 is TGTGCCTGGAGTGTACGGTTGGGGACGACACAGCCCCAGCATTTT.

J is TRBJ1-2 and V is TRBV25-1, with unresolved D. V was shortened by 0 bases and J by 7 bases, with 6 bases between the two germline ends. CDR1 and CDR2 from the germline V gene are MGHDK and SYGVNS. The CDR3 sequence is 12 residues long. DNA for the CDR3: TGTGCCAGCAGTGAATACCGGGTTGGCTACACCTTC. Translated, it gives CASSEYRVGYTF.

This chain connects TRBV25-1 to TRBJ2-5; 8 positions agree with TRBD1. J gave up 5 bases and V 3 bases, and 8 bases lay outside the gene matches. Per the germline V gene, CDR1 is MGHDK and CDR2 is SYGVNS. The CDR3 sequence is 15 residues long. CDR3 sequence (DNA): TGTGCCAGCAGTGACATGACAGGGGATGAGGAGACCCAGTACTTC. This translates into CASSDMTGDEETQYF.

The V call is TRBV9, the J call TRBJ2-1; D might be TRBD2 (6 bases). V was cut by 2 bases and J by 2 bases, with 11 bases left in between. The CDR3 is made up of 15 amino acids. The germline CDR1 and CDR2 sequences are SGDLS and YYNGEE. The CDR3 loop reads CASSVQGGAYNEQFF. The CDR3, as DNA: TGTGCCAGCAGCGTTCAGGGAGGCGCCTACAATGAGCAGTTCTTC.

A few counts support this clone. This chain uses TRBV30 with TRBJ2-7; either TRBD1 or TRBD2 may supply D (6 bases each). The length of the CDR3 is 11 residues. Trimming stripped 8 bases from V and 2 bases from J, with 10 bases between. From germline, CDR1 is GTSNPN and CDR2 SVGIG (reference sequence). The CDR3 loop reads CARGQAYEQYF. In DNA form, the CDR3 reads TGTGCCCGGGGGCAAGCCTACGAGCAGTACTTC. The whole variable domain, filled in from reference TRBV30 and TRBJ2-7, reads SQTIHQWPATLVQPVGSPLSLECTVEGTSNPNLYWYRQAAGRGLQLLFYSVGIGQISSEVPQNLSASRPQDRQFILSSKKLLLSDSGFYLCARGQAYEQYFGPGTRLTVT.

This chain connects TRBV28 to TRBJ2-7; either TRBD1 or TRBD2 may fit D (6 bases each). Germline lookup yields CDR1 MDHEN and CDR2 SYDVKM. The CDR3 consists of 19 residues. Trimming took off 2 bases at V and 3 bases at J, with 26 bases between the two ends. CDR3 in DNA: TGTGCCAGCAGTTTAGATTTGGGGGGCGCAAAGGGAGCGGGCTACGAGCAGTACTTC. It yields the protein CASSLDLGGAKGAGYEQYF.

The V and J genes are TRBV5-6 and TRBJ1-1; possible D gene TRBD1, 6 bases. The CDR3 is 14 amino acids. Germline V CDR1 and CDR2: SGHDT, YYEEEE. The ends were cut back, 4 bases at V and 4 bases at J, with 14 bases in the middle. CDR3 DNA sequence: TGTGCCAGCAGCGCCGGGACAACTAGCACTGAAGCTTTCTTT. Protein: CASSAGTTSTEAFF.

This clone turned up a few times. The chain carries TRBV25-1 and TRBJ1-2; D is unresolved. The CDR3 runs 12 residues. V gave up 3 bases and J gave up 5 bases, with 7 bases separating them. Germline V CDR1 and CDR2: MGHDK, SYGVNS. CDR3 sequence: CASSDWRYGYTF. CDR3 nucleotides: TGTGCCAGCAGTGACTGGAGGTATGGCTACACCTTC.

The chain combines TRBV11-2 with TRBJ1-6; 7 nucleotides line up with TRBD1. The CDR3 spans 17 residues. Trimming removed 1 base from V and 3 bases from J; junction bases left unmatched: 6. From germline, CDR1 is SGHAT and CDR2 FQNNGV. The CDR3 region has the DNA TGTGCCAGCAGCTTAGGCGGCGGGACAGTCTATAATTCACCCCTCCACTTT. Amino acids: CASSLGGGTVYNSPLHF.

V gene TRBV6-5 combines with J gene TRBJ2-7; 14 bases map to TRBD2. Germline lookup yields CDR1 MNHEY and CDR2 SVGAGI. The CDR3 is 15 amino acids. V trimming: 0 bases; J trimming: 7 bases; junction bases outside the gene matches: 2. As DNA, the CDR3 is TGTGCCAGCAGTTACTCGACTAGCGGGGGGGGAGAGCAGTACTTC. This gives the protein CASSYSTSGGGEQYF.

The rearrangement uses TRBV4-1 and TRBJ2-2; D may be TRBD1 (5 bases). Germline V gene sequence: CDR1 MGHRA, CDR2 YSYEKL. The CDR3 has 16 amino acids. The V and J ends lost 0 bases and 3 bases respectively, with 11 bases between them. CDR3 nucleotide sequence: TGCGCCAGCAGCCAAGACTGGACAACAGACACCGGGGAGCTGTTTTTT. Its protein product is CASSQDWTTDTGELFF.

The chain couples TRBV6-5 to TRBJ1-1; 10 positions agree with TRBD1. Losses at the gene ends were 7 bases for V and 1 base for J; bases not matched to a gene: 6. This CDR3 region has 15 residues. Germline CDR1 is MNHEY and CDR2 is SVGAGI. The CDR3 region is CASTGDRGSNTEAFF. The CDR3 region has the DNA TGTGCCAGCACCGGGGACAGGGGCTCGAACACTGAAGCTTTCTTT.

This chain uses TRBV4-2 with TRBJ1-5; 8 positions match TRBD1. Germline V gives CDR1 LGHNA, CDR2 YNFKEQ. The length of the CDR3 is 18 residues. V lost 0 bases and J lost 0; bases outside the gene matches: 7. CDR3 sequence reads: CASSQDRTGFNSNQPQHF. For the CDR3, the DNA is TGTGCCAGCAGCCAAGACAGGACAGGGTTTAATAGCAATCAGCCCCAGCATTTT.

V is TRBV6-5 and J is TRBJ2-7; TRBD1 matches at 7 bases. Looked up from germline, CDR1 is MNHEY and CDR2 is SVGAGI. The CDR3 covers 16 residues. V lost 0 bases and J lost 1; bases outside the gene matches: 6. CDR3: CASSYSSGQFSYEQYF. DNA for the CDR3: TGTGCCAGCAGTTACTCGTCGGGACAGTTTTCCTACGAGCAGTACTTC.

This clone was observed a few times. The J gene is TRBJ1-6, the V gene TRBV2; D call uncertain. The length of the CDR3 is 13 residues. CDR1 and CDR2 from the germline V gene are SNHLY and FYNNEI. V lost 5 bases, J lost 11 bases, and 13 bases lay in between. CDR3 DNA sequence: TGTGCCAGCAGTTACAACCCGCAGGCACCCCTCCACTTT. It is translated as CASSYNPQAPLHF.

The chain combines TRBV28 with TRBJ2-6; TRBD1 aligns across 7 bases. Trimming removed 6 bases from V and 0 bases from J; junction bases left unmatched: 5. The CDR3 consists of 16 residues. Per the germline V gene, CDR1 is MDHEN and CDR2 is SYDVKM. CDR3 sequence reads: CASSQGEHSGANVLTF. The DNA for the CDR3 is TGTGCCAGCAGCCAGGGGGAACACTCTGGGGCCAACGTCCTGACTTTC.

The J gene is TRBJ2-7, the V gene TRBV9; D remains unclear. The CDR3 has 11 amino acids. Trimming took off 5 bases at V and 7 bases at J, with 10 bases between the two ends. The V gene's germline CDR1 is SGDLS and CDR2 YYNGEE. The CDR3 loop reads CASSLEGEQYF. CDR3 DNA: TGTGCCAGCAGTCTGGAAGGGGAGCAGTACTTC.

This clone was observed a handful of times. The rearrangement uses TRBV7-2 and TRBJ2-3, with D possibly TRBD2 on 5 matching bases. V gave up 5 bases and J gave up 8 bases, with 17 bases separating them. The CDR3 length is 14 residues. Germline V lookup: CDR1 SGHTA, CDR2 FQGNSA. CDR3: CASSQVGVPGTQYF. CDR3 DNA: TGTGCCAGCAGCCAAGTCGGGGTCCCAGGTACGCAGTATTTT.

This clone is deemed large. J is TRBJ2-2 and V is TRBV5-6, with no clear D. This CDR3 comprises 12 residues. The germline V and J ends were trimmed by 3 bases and 6 bases, with 6 bases remaining between them. Germline values: CDR1 SGHDT, CDR2 YYEEEE. The CDR3 nucleotides are TGTGCCAGCAGCTGGAGTTCCGGGGAGCTGTTTTTT. This gives the protein CASSWSSGELFF.

The V gene is TRBV30, the J gene TRBJ1-3; a weak D match, TRBD1 (6 bases). The CDR3 loop spans 15 amino acids. Trimming left V 3 bases short and J 0 bases short, with 12 bases between. Per the germline V gene, CDR1 is GTSNPN and CDR2 is SVGIG (reference sequence). The DNA for the CDR3 is TGTGCCTGGAGGGGAGACAGGTCCTCTGGAAACACCATATATTTT. It translates to CAWRGDRSSGNTIYF.

This chain joins TRBV6-5 and TRBJ2-5; 9 nucleotides agree with TRBD2. Matching the DNA end better, TRBJ2-7 makes the J call doubtful. The CDR3 has 15 residues. Germline CDR1 MNHEY, CDR2 SVGAGI. In nucleotides, the CDR3 is TGTGCCAGCAGTTACTCTACTAGCGGGCCCTACGAGCAGTACTTC. The encoded protein is CASSYSTSGPYEQYF.

This chain links TRBV5-6 with TRBJ1-1, with D hard to call. Between the trimmed V and J ends, which lost 4 bases and 3 bases, there was a span of 10 bases. The CDR3 consists of 13 residues. Germline V CDR1 and CDR2: SGHDT, YYEEEE. CDR3 bases: TGTGCCAGCAGCCCGGGCTTCTACACTGAAGCTTTCTTT. Encoded protein: CASSPGFYTEAFF.